A selection of T cell receptor beta chains follows, all from one sample in a study of human T cells and chemical hapten exposure. From the RACE reads, TCRdb called clonotypes with MiXCR, one entry per CDR3 protein. Of about 290,000 distinct CDR3 sequences listed, 7.5% to 9% are singletons. Sequencing was performed on whole blood, taken in connection with sensitization to the hapten diphenylcyclopropenone (DPC). The receptors stem from a man aged 18 to 30 with alopecia areata. Some clones in this sample may be carry-over from other donors' samples. Each CDR3 is given with its conserved first and last residue. D genes are given only for firm matches. The size field is filled for only some rows; it gives once, few, many or a size class.

V: TRBV4-1; size: few; J: TRBJ2-7; D: .; CDR3: CASSLRDDSSSYEQYF; DNA: TGCGCCAGCAGCCTCAGGGACGATTCTAGCTCCTACGAGCAGTACTTC
V: TRBV12-3/TRBV12-4; size: few; J: TRBJ2-3; D: .; CDR3: CASSFASRDTQYF; DNA: TGTGCCAGCAGTTTTGCATCGAGAGATACGCAGTATTTT
V: TRBV7-9; size: .; J: TRBJ1-4; D: .; CDR3: CASSLRAQEKLFF; DNA: TGTGCCAGCAGCTTGCGGGCGCAGGAAAAACTGTTTTTT
V: TRBV6-5; size: few; J: TRBJ2-1; D: .; CDR3: CASSYSSNNEQFF; DNA: TGTGCCAGCAGTTACTCCTCGAACAATGAGCAGTTCTTC
V: TRBV20-1; size: few; J: TRBJ2-2; D: .; CDR3: CSARNSPNTGELFF; DNA: TGCAGTGCTAGGAACAGCCCCAACACCGGGGAGCTGTTTTTT
V: TRBV7-9; size: few; J: TRBJ2-3; D: .; CDR3: CASSPDRADQGDTQYF; DNA: TGTGCCAGCAGCCCCGACCGAGCGGACCAAGGTGATACGCAGTATTTT
V: TRBV14; size: .; J: TRBJ1-1; D: .; CDR3: CASSRIGFGTEAFF; DNA: TGTGCCAGCAGCCGTATAGGGTTTGGTACTGAAGCTTTCTTT
V: TRBV5-1; size: many; J: TRBJ1-4; D: .; CDR3: CASSPTSTGSHEKLFF; DNA: TGCGCCAGCAGCCCGACTTCGACAGGATCGCATGAAAAACTGTTTTTT
V: TRBV5-1; size: few; J: TRBJ2-2; D: .; CDR3: CASSLAHGQRSGELFF; DNA: TGCGCCAGCAGCTTAGCTCACGGACAACGATCCGGGGAGCTGTTTTTT
V: TRBV7-2; size: few; J: TRBJ2-7; D: TRBD1; CDR3: CASSLGDRGLSYEQYF; DNA: TGTGCCAGCAGCTTAGGAGACAGGGGTTTGTCCTACGAGCAGTACTTC
V: TRBV13; size: .; J: TRBJ1-1; D: .; CDR3: CASSPREAGTEAFF; DNA: TGTGCCAGCAGCCCCAGGGAGGCCGGCACTGAAGCTTTCTTT
V: TRBV11-2; size: few; J: TRBJ2-3; D: TRBD2; CDR3: CASSLGTSVRDTQYF; DNA: TGTGCCAGCAGCTTAGGTACTAGCGTGAGAGATACGCAGTATTTT
V: TRBV4-2; size: few; J: TRBJ1-5; D: .; CDR3: CASSQDKWDGSNQPQHF; DNA: TGTGCCAGCAGCCAAGATAAATGGGATGGTAGCAATCAGCCCCAGCATTTT
V: TRBV20-1; size: few; J: TRBJ2-1; D: TRBD2; CDR3: CSAARTSGVGEQFF; DNA: TGCAGTGCTGCTAGGACTAGCGGGGTAGGGGAGCAGTTCTTC
V: TRBV7-9; size: many; J: TRBJ1-3; D: .; CDR3: CASSGDLNSGNTIYF; DNA: TGTGCCAGCAGCGGGGACTTAAACTCTGGAAACACCATATATTTT
V: TRBV21-1; size: few; J: TRBJ2-1; D: .; CDR3: CASTGGGGRTEIDYNEQFF; DNA: TGTGCCAGCACGGGAGGAGGGGGCCGGACAGAGATCGATTACAATGAGCAGTTCTTC
V: TRBV5-1; size: few; J: TRBJ2-5; D: .; CDR3: CASSLDGKETQYF; DNA: TGCGCCAGCAGCTTGGACGGAAAGGAGACCCAGTACTTC
V: TRBV2; size: few; J: TRBJ2-1; D: TRBD2; CDR3: CARTRGGSSYNEQFF; DNA: TGTGCCAGGACGAGGGGAGGGAGCTCCTACAATGAGCAGTTCTTC
V: TRBV29-1; size: .; J: TRBJ1-1; D: .; CDR3: CSVAIGWNSDSNTEAFF; DNA: TGCAGCGTGGCCATAGGCTGGAACAGCGACTCGAACACTGAAGCTTTCTTT
V: TRBV28; size: many; J: TRBJ1-1; D: .; CDR3: CASRRPGTEAFF; DNA: TGTGCCAGCCGGCGGCCGGGGACTGAAGCTTTCTTT
V: TRBV7-2; size: many; J: TRBJ2-2; D: .; CDR3: CASSLNRANTGELFF; DNA: TGTGCCAGCAGCTTGAACAGGGCGAACACCGGGGAGCTGTTTTTT
V: TRBV5-1; size: few; J: TRBJ1-2; D: TRBD1; CDR3: CASSLAGTEYGYTF; DNA: TGCGCCAGCAGCCTGGCGGGGACAGAGTATGGCTACACCTTC
V: TRBV29-1; size: .; J: TRBJ1-5; D: .; CDR3: CSVNPGGGQPQHF; DNA: TGCAGCGTTAACCCGGGGGGCGGCCAGCCCCAGCATTTT
V: TRBV5-5; size: many; J: TRBJ2-7; D: TRBD2; CDR3: CASSPGLAGAYEQYF; DNA: TGTGCCAGCAGCCCCGGACTAGCGGGGGCCTACGAGCAGTACTTC
V: TRBV6-5; size: many; J: TRBJ2-1; D: .; CDR3: CASSRSVGEQFF; DNA: TGTGCCAGCAGTAGGAGTGTGGGTGAGCAGTTCTTC
V: TRBV4-1; size: .; J: TRBJ2-7; D: TRBD1; CDR3: CASSQLPGQRDQLLNF; DNA: TGCGCCAGCAGCCAATTACCGGGACAGAGAGACCAACTATTGAACTTC
V: TRBV27; size: .; J: TRBJ2-3; D: .; CDR3: CASSYLSGPDTQYF; DNA: TGTGCCAGCAGCTACCTCTCAGGGCCAGATACGCAGTATTTT
V: TRBV6-6; size: many; J: TRBJ1-6; D: .; CDR3: CASSAYRNNSPLHF; DNA: TGTGCCAGCAGCGCCTATAGAAATAATTCACCCCTCCACTTT
V: TRBV7-2; size: .; J: TRBJ1-6; D: .; CDR3: CASSDVWNSRSPLHF; DNA: TGTGCCAGCAGCGACGTTTGGAATAGTCGCTCACCCCTCCACTTT
V: TRBV5-1; size: few; J: TRBJ2-6; D: .; CDR3: CASYSGANVLTF; DNA: TGCGCCAGCTACTCTGGGGCCAACGTCCTGACTTTC
V: TRBV27; size: few; J: TRBJ1-6; D: .; CDR3: CASSPTGYNSPLHF; DNA: TGTGCCAGCAGCCCGACGGGCTATAATTCACCCCTCCACTTT
V: TRBV6-1; size: .; J: TRBJ1-1; D: .; CDR3: CASRQGITEAFF; DNA: TGTGCCAGCAGGCAGGGCATCACTGAAGCTTTCTTT
V: TRBV6-2/TRBV6-3; size: few; J: TRBJ1-6; D: TRBD1; CDR3: CASSYPSGTGSNSPLHF; DNA: TGTGCCAGCAGTTACCCATCCGGGACAGGGAGTAATTCACCCCTCCACTTT
V: TRBV12-3/TRBV12-4; size: .; J: TRBJ1-3; D: TRBD1; CDR3: CASSPLHRGPGNTIYF; DNA: TGTGCCAGCAGTCCACTACACAGGGGTCCCGGAAACACCATATATTTT
V: TRBV4-2; size: .; J: TRBJ2-7; D: .; CDR3: CASSPSLSYEQYF; DNA: TGTGCCAGCAGCCCGTCGCTCTCCTACGAGCAGTACTTC
V: TRBV9; size: .; J: TRBJ1-6; D: .; CDR3: CASNFGLGTNSPLHF; DNA: TGTGCCAGCAACTTCGGTTTAGGAACAAATTCACCCCTCCACTTT
V: TRBV7-6; size: many; J: TRBJ1-5; D: .; CDR3: CASSLAQGWQPQHF; DNA: TGTGCCAGCAGCTTAGCTCAGGGGTGGCAGCCCCAGCATTTT
V: TRBV9; size: many; J: TRBJ1-1; D: TRBD1; CDR3: CASSVGQGNTEAFF; DNA: TGTGCCAGCAGCGTAGGACAGGGGAACACTGAAGCTTTCTTT
V: TRBV28; size: few; J: TRBJ1-3; D: .; CDR3: CASSPGWPSGNTIYF; DNA: TGTGCCAGCAGTCCCGGCTGGCCGTCTGGAAACACCATATATTTT
V: TRBV27; size: few; J: TRBJ2-3; D: TRBD1; CDR3: CASSLTGSSVYTQYF; DNA: TGTGCCAGCAGTTTGACAGGGTCAAGTGTGTATACGCAGTATTTT
V: TRBV3-1; size: .; J: TRBJ2-2; D: TRBD1; CDR3: CASSQGQGWDTGELFF; DNA: TGTGCCAGCAGCCAAGGACAGGGTTGGGACACCGGGGAGCTGTTTTTT
V: TRBV25-1; size: .; J: TRBJ2-5; D: TRBD1; CDR3: CASSDSGTGIGSETQYF; DNA: TGTGCCAGCAGTGATTCCGGGACAGGGATAGGGAGCGAGACCCAGTACTTC
V: TRBV3-1; size: many; J: TRBJ1-2; D: TRBD1; CDR3: CASSQGTGNGYTF; DNA: TGTGCCAGCAGCCAAGGGACAGGGAATGGCTACACCTTC
V: TRBV9; size: few; J: TRBJ1-5; D: .; CDR3: CASSATNQPQHF; DNA: TGTGCCAGCAGCGCGACGAATCAGCCCCAGCATTTT
V: TRBV7-9; size: few; J: TRBJ1-2; D: TRBD1; CDR3: CASSPGTGSGYTF; DNA: TGTGCCAGCAGTCCCGGGACAGGGTCTGGCTACACCTTC
V: TRBV12-5; size: .; J: TRBJ1-1; D: .; CDR3: CASGTPSHLNTEAFF; DNA: TGTGCTAGTGGCACCCCGTCCCACCTGAACACTGAAGCTTTCTTT
V: TRBV10-3; size: .; J: TRBJ2-1; D: .; CDR3: CAIQGSPNNEQFF; DNA: TGTGCCATTCAAGGATCGCCGAACAATGAGCAGTTCTTC
V: TRBV18; size: few; J: TRBJ1-5; D: TRBD1; CDR3: CASSQTGVNQPQHF; DNA: TGTGCCAGCTCACAGACAGGGGTGAATCAGCCCCAGCATTTT
V: TRBV28; size: many; J: TRBJ2-5; D: TRBD2; CDR3: CASRGSGGPGETQYF; DNA: TGTGCCAGTCGGGGGAGCGGGGGGCCAGGAGAGACCCAGTACTTC
V: TRBV5-6; size: few; J: TRBJ1-6; D: .; CDR3: CASSSDLSSYNSPLHF; DNA: TGTGCCAGCAGCTCCGACCTTAGCTCCTATAATTCACCCCTCCACTTT
V: TRBV5-1; size: few; J: TRBJ1-1; D: TRBD1; CDR3: CASSLDRGLAFF; DNA: TGCGCCAGCAGCCTTGACAGGGGGCTAGCTTTCTTT
V: TRBV29-1; size: many; J: TRBJ2-7; D: TRBD2; CDR3: CSVAGTSGGEVYEQYF; DNA: TGCAGCGTGGCTGGGACTAGCGGGGGGGAAGTGTACGAGCAGTACTTC
V: TRBV12-3/TRBV12-4; size: many; J: TRBJ1-4; D: TRBD1; CDR3: CASSYRMTGMYEKLFF; DNA: TGTGCCAGCAGTTACCGAATGACAGGGATGTATGAAAAACTGTTTTTT
V: TRBV9; size: .; J: TRBJ2-4; D: .; CDR3: CASAGQSLDIQYF; DNA: TGTGCCAGCGCCGGACAGTCCCTGGACATTCAGTACTTC
V: TRBV20-1; size: .; J: TRBJ2-3; D: TRBD1; CDR3: CSASTRQGRPTDTQYF; DNA: TGCAGTGCTAGTACCCGACAGGGGCGACCCACAGATACGCAGTATTTT
V: TRBV2; size: .; J: TRBJ1-1; D: .; CDR3: CASTVERDTEAFF; DNA: TGTGCCAGCACCGTGGAGAGGGACACTGAAGCTTTCTTT
V: TRBV6-2/TRBV6-3; size: .; J: TRBJ2-2; D: .; CDR3: CASSYRGQENTGELFF; DNA: TGTGCCAGCAGTTACCGGGGGCAAGAGAACACCGGGGAGCTGTTTTTT
V: TRBV4-1; size: few; J: TRBJ2-7; D: TRBD2; CDR3: CASSQGGFGTYEQYF; DNA: TGCGCCAGCAGCCAGGGGGGGTTTGGAACCTACGAGCAGTACTTC
V: TRBV24-1; size: few; J: TRBJ2-1; D: .; CDR3: CATSGYGLADDEQFF; DNA: TGTGCCACCAGTGGTTATGGACTTGCCGACGATGAGCAGTTCTTC